This T cell receptor beta chain was identified in a study of cytomegalovirus exposure and HLA in healthy donors (dated by TCRdb to 2016 to 2017). For the study in its entirety: In an earlier analysis of fewer than 750 of the donors, less than 350 Gb of sequence data and 117 million unique TCR beta sequences from roughly 190 million T cells were reported. On average, roughly 240,000 unique TCR beta nucleotide sequences were sequenced per donor among 398 genotyped donors of the cohort, with roughly 19% of those sequences being non-productive. A later analysis re-examined previously published TCR beta repertoires from roughly 720 donors and added high-resolution HLA genotyping to investigate patterns of TCR occurrence. Roughly 5 DR-DQ haplotypes were handled as single units for association and clustering, since linkage in the cohort was strong. HLA typing included class I and class II loci at four-digit resolution. Rather than using new phenotypic data, the later analysis identified candidate immune exposures from TCR beta sequences and from how often those sequences occurred across donors. A later genetic analysis used genome-wide SNP genotypes for about three fifths of the 666 donors, treating that subset as a discovery cohort. High-throughput TCR immunosequencing, statistical association of individual TCRs with disease status, and machine learning were combined to predict cytomegalovirus infection status. The study aimed to test whether cataloging public T cell receptors could reveal signatures of past pathogen exposure. Donor age, sex, ethnicity and CMV serostatus were compiled together with the repertoire data. Typing coverage varied by locus: roughly 620-640 donors for A, B, C, DRB1 and DQB1; approximately 500 for DQA1; over 600 for DPA1; 450 to 480 for DPB1. All discovery cohort repertoires had been generated using a single sequencing platform. Of the approximately 370 genotyped donors, roughly 76% were placed in the genetic ancestry cluster associated with self-reported Caucasian donors. The T cell repertoires of about 700 subjects were profiled by immunosequencing and related to cytomegalovirus serostatus. Roughly 290 gigabases of sequencing data and approximately 92 million unique TCR sequences made up an early release that covered approximately 620 HLA-typed donors. Along with the roughly 610-subject first cohort, a separate validation cohort of 120 different subjects was used. In an earlier analysis of 587 of the donors, high-throughput TCR beta sequencing was used to judge whether each TCR beta V gene segment behaved as functional or pseudogenic.

The CDR3 measures 12 amino acids from cysteine to phenylalanine. The read is trimmed to its CDR3 DNA, 36 bases read in frame from base 1. Compared with germline, V lacks 4 bases and J lacks 4 bases; bases without a gene match: 1. Reading the germline V gene gives CDR1 SGHRS and CDR2 YFSETQ. The cohort comprised approximately 700 healthy bone marrow donors. All cohort members were sampled while nominally healthy, although unrecorded immune exposures were likely present. The donor was CMV seronegative and was included in the group of a few hundred seronegative cohort members. Every donor gave a peripheral blood sample, and the peripheral blood mononuclear cells from that sample were used for TCR beta sequencing. The Qiagen DNeasy Blood Extraction Kit was used to extract genomic DNA from the blood cell samples. Summary of the overall study and its limitations: The cohort was sequenced for TCR beta chains only, and without alpha or paired-chain data the features that could be detected were limited. A later genetic analysis reported fewer N-insertions in productive TCRs among donors in an Asian-associated ancestry cluster than the roughly 700-donor mean. Several of the top co-occurrence clusters appeared to be linked to parvovirus B19, influenza, CMV and Epstein-Barr virus, according to a later analysis. Correlated functional status among segregating V segments might be attributable to linkage disequilibrium, but an unknown experimental factor could not be ruled out. The authors suggested that the approach could potentially be extended to other disease states and immunological phenotypes. In a later analysis, most CMV-associated TCR beta chains were found to appear HLA-restricted, with HLA associations seemingly driven largely by CMV exposure. Because some donors lacked HLA typing at each locus, the association tests relied only on the typed subset. A later genetic analysis associated a missense DCLRE1C variant with V-gene and J-gene trimming of TCR beta chains, and an independent cohort replicated the association. The earlier analysis of about 600 of the donors excluded seventeen rarely observed V segments, including chromosome 9 orphons, because counts were too low. An earlier analysis of approximately 600 of the donors showed that most TCR beta V segments appeared in productive rearrangements either about 87% or about 30% of the time, which broadly matched IMGT annotations. A later analysis associated some 17,000 TCR beta sequences with specific HLA alleles at a false discovery rate of 0.05. Compared with equally common non-associated chains, HLA-associated TCR beta chains in a later analysis were more clonally expanded and had lower generation probabilities. The presence/absence analyses assumed that sequencing depth was roughly uniform across donors, and that assumption may not be true. When HLA alleles, especially DR and DQ, strongly co-occurred, attributing TCR associations to individual alleles was difficult. A few of the identified cytomegalovirus-associated TCR beta chains were confirmed in vitro to be specific for cytomegalovirus antigens. A later analysis found that TCR association rates varied across HLA loci, with DRB1 alleles showing the most associated TCRs and HLA-C alleles the fewest. Immune exposure information for the cohort was limited to CMV serostatus. While some public TCRs were present in many individuals, most TCR sequences turned up only very rarely across donors. Some IMGT-functional V segments, including TRBV6-2 and TRBV6-3, could not be distinguished by the 87-base-pair reads and were therefore excluded. A further reported finding was that TCR beta sequences accurately predicted the HLA-A and HLA-B alleles for most subjects in the first cohort. In the study, 150 to 200 TCR beta chains were listed as associated with cytomegalovirus. The classifier was reported to diagnose cytomegalovirus status with high specificity and sensitivity in both the original cohort and the validation cohort. A group of highly shared sequence variants was considered likely to be a technical artifact of the sequencing pipeline.

The receptor library was made with the immunoSEQ multiplex PCR assay. A mixture of 60 forward primers for TCR Vbeta segments and 13 reverse primers for TCR Jbeta segments was used in the multiplex PCR. The CDR3 region of rearranged TCR beta genes was amplified from genomic DNA by a multiplex PCR assay. On the Illumina HiSeq System, the amplified TCR beta libraries were sequenced as 87-base-pair reads. The authors' pipeline ran thus. A later analysis tallied around 82 million unique TCR beta chains across the 660 or so repertoires, and approximately 12 million of those chains were shared by two or more donors. To remove PCR and sequencing errors, raw reads were error-corrected and collapsed into unique sequences using a nearest-neighbor algorithm that merged closely related sequences. To assign V, D and J gene segments, CDR3 sequences were aligned to IMGT reference sequences. For a sequence to be retained, a match of at least six nucleotides was required to both a V gene segment and a J gene segment. A rearrangement counted as productive if the CDR3 had no stop codons and remained in frame with V and J, and every other rearrangement counted as non-productive. CDR3 was defined by IMGT convention, running from the second conserved V-encoded cysteine to the conserved J-encoded phenylalanine. The earlier analysis of a few hundred of the donors excluded any sequence lacking an unambiguous match to a single V gene segment. In an earlier analysis of 587 of the donors, V segments were called functional above 56.7% productive rearrangements and were called segregating when the between-donor standard deviation exceeded 5%. A statistical classification framework was developed to diagnose cytomegalovirus status using the catalog of TCR beta chain sequences. A later analysis assigned V and J genes by comparing TCR nucleotide sequences with IMGT/GENE-DB human TR gene sequences. A later analysis assigned CDR3 sequences and most-parsimonious VDJ recombination scenarios with the TCRdist pipeline. A later analysis defined each TCR beta chain by its CDR3 amino acid sequence plus V-gene family, and excluded reads lacking a unique V-gene family. A later analysis removed 500 to 650 highly shared, low-generation-probability nucleotide sequences to deal with suspected cross-contamination and a sequencing artifact. In a later analysis, a clonal expansion index for each public chain was calculated from normalized within-repertoire ranks of inferred template counts. A later analysis computed generation probabilities with a VDJ recombination model fitted to out-of-frame rearrangements, and checked the results against IGoR. In a later analysis, hypergeometric tests were used to score TCR-TCR, TCR-HLA and TCR-CMV co-occurrence, with a repertoire-size bias correction applied to TCR pairs. To estimate false discovery rates, a later analysis permuted the HLA or CMV assignments 20 times. In a later analysis, co-occurring TCRs were grouped with DBSCAN, and TCRdist sequence similarity was added when clustering was performed within HLA-allele-positive subsets. Repertoires with fewer than 30,000 or more than 120,000 public chains were left out of co-occurrence clustering, as were a few repertoires with anomalous nucleotide sharing. TCRdb carries this immuneACCESS record with in-frame sequences only. Its versions omit some clonotypes, under half of them owing to an unresolved V gene in the studies checked, with the rest unexplained. V and J calls and clone size come straight from that table; D and trimming were deduced from the DNA. Recorded for this sample are 200,000 to 250,000 clones; approximately 90% of them occurred a single time. Approximately 1% of the sample lies in the top ten.

Comments on this clone: Its target antigen remains unknown. Base qualities are not provided; no much larger clone lies one nucleotide away.

Sequencing was carried out using PBMCs. This chain joins TRBV5-1 to TRBJ1-1, and 7 bases in between align with TRBD1. The clonotype comes from a woman in her late teens or twenties in good health and CMV-seronegative. The encoded CDR3 is CASSHRGTEAFF. The nucleotides read TGCGCCAGCAGCCACAGGGGCACTGAAGCTTTCTTT.